The source of this T cell receptor (beta chain) is a study of blood T cell repertoires in COVID-19. The protocol was immunoSEQ multiplex PCR, while the TCRdb copy is restricted to in-frame clones and leaves out a portion. The sample lists 56,000 or so clones, 70% to 90% seen once, with approximately 17% in the top ten. This CDR3 is 13 amino acids long. Germline loops: CDR1 MGHRA, CDR2 YSYEKL. Trimming took 4 bases from V and 5 from J, leaving 12 bases between them. Sequences were obtained from peripheral blood. This rearrangement joins TRBV4-1 to TRBJ2-7; possible D gene TRBD2, 7 bases. The clonotype originates from a woman at least 80 years old with active COVID-19. CDR3 nucleotides: TGCGCCAGCAGCCGGGGGAGGGACAACGAGCAGTACTTC. It translates to CASSRGRDNEQYF.